The next 32 T cell receptor beta chains were all read from a single sample in a study of cytomegalovirus exposure and HLA in healthy donors. The PCR ran on 60 Vbeta and 13 Jbeta primers. Repertoires were generated with immunoSEQ multiplex PCR, while TCRdb's copy carries only in-frame clones and drops some. Among more than 100,000 clones, about 64% were seen once, and the ten largest hold around 2.5%. Input material: PBMCs. All receptors come from a woman aged 40 to 50 in good health and CMV-seronegative.

This chain links TRBV9 with TRBJ2-7, with D unclear. V lost 8 bases, J lost 6 bases, and 21 bases lay in between. This CDR3 contains 14 residues. Germline CDR1 SGDLS, CDR2 YYNGEE. CDR3 sequence (DNA): TGTGCCAGTACCCCCGAGTCCGGGTCCGTCGAGCAGTACTTC. Encoded protein: CASTPESGSVEQYF. The variable domain in full, with the rest retrieved from reference TRBV9 and TRBJ2-7, is DSGVTQTPKHLITATGQRVTLRCSPRSGDLSVYWYQQSLDQGLQFLIQYYNGEERAKGNILERFSAQQFPDLHSELNLSSLELGDSALYFCASTPESGSVEQYFGPGTRLTVT.

The genes are TRBV9 and TRBJ2-3; D uncertain. Germline CDR1 and CDR2: SGDLS and YYNGEE. The CDR3 consists of 13 residues. The ends were cut back, 0 bases at V and 1 base at J, with 3 bases in the middle. As DNA, the CDR3 is TGTGCCAGCAGCGTAGGAGGCACAGATACGCAGTATTTT. Protein product: CASSVGGTDTQYF.

This chain connects TRBV15 to TRBJ2-1; no clear D gene. This CDR3 is built from 13 residues. V gave up 8 bases and J gave up 0 bases, with 8 bases separating them. The germline V gene has CDR1 LNHNV and CDR2 YYDKDF (reference sequence). The CDR3 region has the DNA TGTGCCACCGAGGCTAGCTCCTACAATGAGCAGTTCTTC. Its translation is CATEASSYNEQFF. Full variable domain (missing parts from reference TRBV15 and TRBJ2-1): DAMVIQNPRYQVTQFGKPVTLSCSQTLNHNVMYWYQQKSSQAPKLLFHYYDKDFNNEADTPDNFQSRRPNTSFCFLDIRSPGLGDTAMYLCATEASSYNEQFFGPGTRLTVL.

The J gene is TRBJ2-5, the V gene TRBV7-9; D might be TRBD2 (5 bases). The CDR3 covers 14 residues. The germline V and J ends were trimmed by 0 bases and 5 bases, with 10 bases remaining between them. Germline V CDR1 and CDR2: SEHNR, FQNEAQ (reference sequence). CDR3 region: CASSLAGRAETQYF. In DNA form, the CDR3 reads TGTGCCAGCAGCTTAGCTGGGAGAGCGGAGACCCAGTACTTC.

This sequence joins TRBV13 and TRBJ2-7, with D uncertain. CDR1 and CDR2 from the germline V gene are PRHDT and FYEKMQ (reference sequence). V lost 3 bases and J lost 0, with 9 bases in between. This CDR3 spans 14 amino acids. CDR3 coding DNA: TGTGCCAGCAGCTTGCGAGCAGGCTCCTACGAGCAGTACTTC. It yields the protein CASSLRAGSYEQYF.

This chain joins TRBV6-5 and TRBJ1-5, with D hard to call. The CDR3 is made up of 13 amino acids. V lost 3 bases to trimming and J lost 1 base, with 4 bases between them. In germline, CDR1 is MNHEY, CDR2 SVGAGI. The CDR3 loop reads CASSYPSNQPQHF. The CDR3 DNA reads as TGTGCCAGCAGTTATCCAAGCAATCAGCCCCAGCATTTT.

The rearrangement links TRBV9 to TRBJ1-4; 12 nucleotides agree with TRBD1. This CDR3 has 21 residues. V gave up 4 bases and J gave up 0 bases; unmatched junction bases: 16. CDR1 and CDR2 from the germline V gene are SGDLS and YYNGEE. The CDR3 is CASSSSTGTGGYFATNEKLFF. The DNA of the CDR3 is TGTGCCAGCAGCTCCTCAACCGGGACAGGGGGCTATTTCGCAACTAATGAAAAACTGTTTTTT.

V and J are TRBV6-6 and TRBJ2-7, with D maybe TRBD1 (5 bases). The CDR3 totals 16 residues. Trimming took off 0 bases at V and 0 bases at J, with 12 bases between the two ends. CDR1 is MNHNY and CDR2 is SVGAGI in the germline V gene (reference sequence). The DNA for the CDR3 is TGTGCCAGCAGTTACTCGGACACATCGAGCTCCTACGAGCAGTACTTC. This codes for CASSYSDTSSSYEQYF.

This clone was seen a few times. This chain connects TRBV6-1 to TRBJ2-6; TRBD2 is a possible D gene (5 bases). Trimming stripped 0 bases from V and 0 bases from J, with 12 bases between. Germline CDR1 is MNHNS and CDR2 is SASEGT. The CDR3 totals 18 residues. The CDR3 is CASSEALPGSSGANVLTF. The CDR3, as DNA: TGTGCCAGCAGTGAAGCGTTGCCGGGGAGCTCTGGGGCCAACGTCCTGACTTTC.

V and J are TRBV4-1 and TRBJ2-3; D may be TRBD1 (5 bases). CDR1 and CDR2 from the germline V gene are MGHRA and YSYEKL. The CDR3 runs 14 residues. Trimming left V 1 base short and J 7 bases short, with 12 bases between. CDR3 DNA: TGCGCCAGCAGCCAAGCCATGGGGCAGAATACGCAGTATTTT. Residues: CASSQAMGQNTQYF.

As regards this clone: At one boundary the junction diverges from the germline segment, which might be a read error. Other DNA sequences within the sample encode an identical CDR3. The V call is TRBV28, the J call TRBJ1-4, with D uncertain. This CDR3 comprises 18 residues. From germline, CDR1 is MDHEN and CDR2 SYDVKM. The CDR3 coding sequence is TGTGCTAGCAAGCCCCGGACGGGGAAGCAATTCCGGGATGAAAAACTGTTTTTT. Translated: CASKPRTGKQFRDEKLFF.

CDR3 sequence: CASSGYVGTTVNEQFF. As DNA, the CDR3 is TGCGCCAGCAGTGGGTACGTGGGGACAACTGTCAATGAGCAGTTCTTC. The V call is TRBV10-1, the J call TRBJ2-1, with a weak D call TRBD1 (6 bases). Trimming stripped 4 bases from V and 6 bases from J, with 19 bases between. Per the germline V gene, CDR1 is WNHNN and CDR2 is SYGVQD (reference sequence). The CDR3 runs 16 residues.

The chain uses TRBV28 and TRBJ1-3; D gene uncertain. Trimming stripped 4 bases from V and 1 base from J, with 14 bases between. CDR1 is MDHEN and CDR2 is SYDVKM in the germline V gene. This CDR3 has 16 amino acids. The CDR3 protein is CASSSARSGSGNTIYF. CDR3 in DNA: TGTGCCAGCAGTTCTGCCCGGTCGGGGTCTGGAAACACCATATATTTT.

The rearrangement uses TRBV6-1 and TRBJ2-5; D not resolved. The CDR3 is 10 residues long. Germline lookup yields CDR1 MNHNS and CDR2 SASEGT. Between the trimmed V and J ends, which lost 9 bases and 2 bases, there was a span of 4 bases. The CDR3 sequence: CASYQETQYF. The CDR3 DNA reads as TGTGCCAGTTATCAAGAGACCCAGTACTTC.

The genes are TRBV20-1 and TRBJ2-7; 10 bases line up with TRBD1. The germline CDR1 and CDR2 sequences are DFQATT and SNEGSKA (reference sequence). The CDR3 sequence is 11 residues long. J gave up 8 bases and V 6 bases, and 4 bases lay outside the gene matches. Here the CDR3 reads CSATDRGKQYF. The CDR3 region has the DNA TGCAGTGCCACGGACAGGGGGAAGCAGTACTTC.

The V call is TRBV6-1, the J call TRBJ1-5; D perhaps matches TRBD1 (6 bases). The CDR3 is 15 amino acids. The germline V gene encodes CDR1 MNHNS and CDR2 SASEGT. V was clipped by 3 bases and J by 7 bases, with 16 bases between them. The CDR3 loop is CASSEEGGRRQPQHF. The DNA of the CDR3 is TGTGCCAGCAGTGAGGAGGGGGGGCGCAGGCAGCCCCAGCATTTT.

This clone was seen a handful of times. This sequence joins TRBV18 and TRBJ1-1, with D unclear. The V gene's germline CDR1 is KGHSH and CDR2 LQKENI. The CDR3 contains 13 residues. V lost 6 bases and J 1 base, leaving 9 bases between the germline ends. The CDR3 sequence is CASSRTENTEAFF. The CDR3 DNA follows: TGTGCCAGCTCTCGCACAGAGAACACTGAAGCTTTCTTT.

CDR3: CASSPSRDRFEAFF. As DNA, the CDR3 is TGTGCCAGCAGCCCGTCCCGGGACAGGTTTGAAGCTTTCTTT. The chain couples TRBV7-8 to TRBJ1-1; 8 bases match TRBD1. The CDR3 totals 14 residues. The junction had 9 bases not matched to a gene; V was cut back by 5 bases and J by 7 bases. Germline V gene data show CDR1 as SGHVS and CDR2 as FQNEAQ.

The V gene is TRBV5-1, the J gene TRBJ1-3, with a weak D call TRBD1 (5 bases). Trimming removed 4 bases at V and 4 bases at J, with 15 bases between. The CDR3 consists of 15 residues. Germline V gene data show CDR1 as SGHRS and CDR2 as YFSETQ. The CDR3 bases are TGCGCCAGCAGCGTGGGACGGCCGGGAGGAAACACCATATATTTT. It specifies CASSVGRPGGNTIYF.

This chain connects TRBV7-8 to TRBJ1-1; no clear D gene. The CDR3 runs to 14 residues. Trimming removed 2 bases at V and 6 bases at J, with 13 bases between. Germline lookup yields CDR1 SGHVS and CDR2 FQNEAQ. The CDR3 reads CASSLPYPGSEAFF. The CDR3 coding sequence is TGTGCCAGCAGCTTACCCTACCCGGGATCTGAAGCTTTCTTT.

V gene TRBV18 combines with J gene TRBJ1-1, with 9 bases lining up with TRBD1. Trimming cost V 4 bases and J 1 base; bases outside gene matches: 1. Germline assignment: CDR1 KGHSH and CDR2 LQKENI. The CDR3 extends over 14 amino acids. CDR3 residues: CASSQGQGNTEAFF. The CDR3 nucleotides are TGTGCCAGCTCACAGGGACAGGGGAACACTGAAGCTTTCTTT.

Details on this clone: Other nucleotide sequences in the sample specify the same CDR3. The chain carries TRBV5-1 and TRBJ2-3; 8 bases are a match to TRBD1. CDR1 is SGHRS, CDR2 YFSETQ, per germline. V gave up 3 bases and J gave up 1 base; unmatched junction bases: 1. The CDR3 length is 14 residues. The CDR3 loop reads CASSSGQGTDTQYF. DNA for the CDR3: TGCGCCAGCAGCTCGGGACAGGGCACAGATACGCAGTATTTT. The entire variable domain, with the rest obtained from reference TRBV5-1 and TRBJ2-3, is as follows: KAGVTQTPRYLIKTRGQQVTLSCSPISGHRSVSWYQQTPGQGLQFLFEYFSETQRNKGNFPGRFSGRQFSNSRSEMNVSTLELGDSALYLCASSSGQGTDTQYFGPGTRLTVL.

The chain employs TRBV7-8 and TRBJ2-1; D possibly corresponds to TRBD2 (5 bases). Germline V CDR1 and CDR2: SGHVS, FQNEAQ. The CDR3 has 16 residues. The V and J ends lost 3 bases and 8 bases respectively, with 20 bases between them. The CDR3 nucleotides are TGTGCCAGCAGCTTGCTTGGAGGAGCACCTTGGGATGAGCAGTTCTTC. Translated: CASSLLGGAPWDEQFF.

The gene calls are TRBV7-2 and TRBJ2-7; TRBD2 is a possible D gene (7 bases). The CDR3 consists of 17 residues. V lost 1 base and J lost 3, with 19 bases in between. Per the germline V gene, CDR1 is SGHTA and CDR2 is FQGNSA. CDR3 sequence: CASSLDPGGGLYYEQYF. In DNA form, the CDR3 reads TGTGCCAGCAGCTTAGACCCCGGCGGGGGCCTATACTACGAGCAGTACTTC.

The gene calls are TRBV5-6 and TRBJ2-1, with D possibly matching TRBD1 (6 bases). CDR3 length equals 17 residues. Germline V CDR1 and CDR2: SGHDT, YYEEEE. V was clipped by 2 bases and J by 0 bases, with 15 bases between them. The CDR3 nucleotides are TGTGCCAGCAGCTTAGACAGGTCCTCGAGCTCCTACAATGAGCAGTTCTTC. It encodes CASSLDRSSSSYNEQFF.

This sequence joins TRBV10-2 and TRBJ2-7; D call uncertain. V lost 2 bases, J lost 2 bases, and 7 bases lay in between. Germline-derived CDR1 and CDR2 are WSHSY and SAAADI. The CDR3 has 13 amino acids. The chain's CDR3 is CASSEGPTYEQYF. The CDR3 nucleotides read TGCGCCAGCAGTGAGGGCCCGACCTACGAGCAGTACTTC.

DNA for the CDR3: TGCGCCAGCAGCCTTGGATCCATGAGGCCCCAAGAGACCCAGTACTTC. Protein product: CASSLGSMRPQETQYF. The chain recombines TRBV4-3 with TRBJ2-5; D call uncertain. Between the trimmed V and J ends, which lost 4 bases and 1 base, there was a span of 16 bases. This CDR3 spans 16 amino acids. CDR1 is LGHNA, CDR2 YSLEER, per germline.

The rearrangement joins TRBV7-2 to TRBJ2-5, with a possible D match to TRBD1 (6 bases). With 1 base removed from V and 3 bases from J, the gap between germline ends came to 12 bases. Germline-derived CDR1 and CDR2 are SGHTA and FQGNSA. This CDR3 is built from 15 residues. The CDR3 here is CASSLVTGWEETQYF. The CDR3 coding sequence is TGTGCCAGCAGCTTAGTGACAGGTTGGGAAGAGACCCAGTACTTC.

The rearrangement links TRBV27 to TRBJ2-1, with 12 bases matching TRBD2. The V and J ends lost 4 bases and 3 bases, in that order; junction bases with no gene match: 4. Germline lookup yields CDR1 MNHEY and CDR2 SMNVEV (reference sequence). This CDR3 region has 16 residues. The CDR3 sequence is CASSSRLAGVYNEQFF. DNA of the CDR3: TGTGCCAGCAGTTCCCGACTAGCGGGGGTCTACAATGAGCAGTTCTTC.

This clone was picked up a small number of times. This chain connects TRBV18 to TRBJ1-1, with D perhaps matching TRBD1 (6 bases). Trimming stripped 3 bases from V and 8 bases from J, with 13 bases between. CDR3 length: 13 residues. Germline V gene sequence: CDR1 KGHSH, CDR2 LQKENI. The CDR3 loop reads CASSPKTGTEAFF. CDR3 DNA sequence: TGTGCCAGCTCACCCAAAACCGGGACAGAAGCTTTCTTT.

The chain employs TRBV30 and TRBJ2-3, with a tentative D call TRBD1 (6 bases). This CDR3 region has 13 residues. Germline V gene lookup returns CDR1 GTSNPN and CDR2 SVGIG (reference sequence). The V end was cut by 5 bases, the J end by 0 bases, with 9 bases between. The CDR3 region is CAWVGASTDTQYF. CDR3 DNA: TGTGCCTGGGTGGGGGCAAGCACAGATACGCAGTATTTT.

The rearrangement links TRBV7-9 to TRBJ2-7; TRBD2 matches 8 bases. Germline V lookup: CDR1 SEHNR, CDR2 FQNEAQ (reference sequence). The CDR3 contains 16 residues. Losses at the gene ends were 1 base for V and 0 bases for J; bases not matched to a gene: 5. Written as DNA, the CDR3 is TGTGCCAGCAGCTTAGTGATAGCGGGGACCTCCTACGAGCAGTACTTC. Its translation: CASSLVIAGTSYEQYF.